This T cell receptor beta chain was documented in a study of T cells in Graves' hyperthyroidism and ophthalmopathy. The CDR3 is made up of 13 amino acids. Between the trimmed V and J ends, which lost 3 bases and 0 bases, there was a span of 6 bases. Germline V lookup: CDR1 DFQATT, CDR2 SNEGSKA (reference sequence). Researchers barred patients who had uncontrolled infection, other autoimmune disease, pregnancy or lactation. Out of roughly 10 ml of fresh peripheral blood came the PBMCs. At least ten counts were recorded for this clonotype. The CDR3 regions of TCR beta were amplified from RNA transcripts. A first-round RT-PCR of the TCR CDR3 used the HTBI primer set. MiXCR, run by TCRdb on the multiplex PCR reads, gives a single entry per CDR3 protein. The data show 750,000 to 950,000 distinct CDR3 sequences, with over 35% seen just once and around 10% held by the top ten.

The V and J genes are TRBV20-1 and TRBJ1-5; D gene ambiguous. The sample taken for sequencing was blood. This clonotype originated in a man younger than 30 with Graves' hyperthyroidism. The DNA of the CDR3 is TGCAGTGCTAGGGGTCATAGCAATCAGCCCCAGCATTTT. Its translation: CSARGHSNQPQHF.